This entry lists 14 T cell receptor beta chains sequenced from one sample in a study of Graves' ophthalmopathy and Graves' hyperthyroidism. Amplification of the TCR beta CDR3 regions used RNA transcripts (as template). An initial RT-PCR round employing HTBI primers preceded a second-round multiplex PCR. From the multiplex PCR reads, TCRdb called clonotypes with MiXCR, one entry per CDR3 protein. The sample holds about 660,000 distinct CDR3 sequences, about 38% seen once. The sample consisted of peripheral blood. These receptors came from an adult man with Graves' ophthalmopathy.

On this clonotype: This may arise from a read error, as a much more abundant clone is one base away. Written as DNA, the CDR3 is TGTGCCAGTACCTTCCGGGGCTCTGGAAACACCATATATTTT. Encoded protein: CASTFRGSGNTIYF. The chain recombines TRBV19 with TRBJ1-3; D is unresolved. Per the germline V gene, CDR1 is LNHDA and CDR2 is SQIVND (reference sequence). The CDR3 totals 14 residues. Trimming took off 7 bases at V and 0 bases at J, with 10 bases between the two ends.

A single count supports this clonotype. The CDR3 nucleotides are TGTGCCATCAGTGGGACTGAGCAGTACTTC. Its protein product is CAISGTEQYF. The chain is built from TRBV10-3 and TRBJ2-7, with D possibly TRBD2 on 5 matching bases. The CDR3 loop spans 10 amino acids. The germline V gene encodes CDR1 ENHRY and CDR2 SYGVKD. The germline V and J ends were trimmed by 4 bases and 7 bases, with 5 bases remaining between them.

In this sample, this clonotype turned up many times. The chain is built from TRBV6-1 and TRBJ1-2; D gene uncertain. The V end was cut by 7 bases, the J end by 5 bases, with 14 bases between. In germline, CDR1 is MNHNS, CDR2 SASEGT. The CDR3 contains 13 residues. Here the CDR3 reads CASMLQWAYGYTF. The CDR3 DNA follows: TGTGCCAGCATGCTGCAGTGGGCTTATGGCTACACCTTC.

Of note for this clonotype: At one boundary the junction diverges from the germline segment, which might be a read error. This chain joins TRBV29-1 and TRBJ2-5, with 12 bases fitting TRBD2. The CDR3 covers 11 residues. CDR1 and CDR2 (germline): SQVTM, ANQGSEA. The CDR3 region has the DNA TGCAGCGTTGGACTAGCGGGAGCCGTCGTCTTC. This codes for CSVGLAGAVVF.

This chain joins TRBV9 and TRBJ1-1; a possible D gene is TRBD1 (5 bases). V was clipped by 3 bases and J by 5 bases, with 14 bases between them. This CDR3 region has 14 residues. Germline V lookup: CDR1 SGDLS, CDR2 YYNGEE. CDR3: CASSGAGRGTEAFF. CDR3 sequence (DNA): TGTGCCAGCAGCGGAGCGGGACGAGGGACTGAAGCTTTCTTT. The full variable domain, completed using reference TRBV9 and TRBJ1-1, is DSGVTQTPKHLITATGQRVTLRCSPRSGDLSVYWYQQSLDQGLQFLIQYYNGEERAKGNILERFSAQQFPDLHSELNLSSLELGDSALYFCASSGAGRGTEAFFGQGTRLTVV.

The chain has TRBV7-9 and TRBJ1-2; 7 positions match TRBD1. This CDR3 contains 14 residues. V was pared by 3 bases and J by 3 bases, with 4 bases of the junction left unmatched. Germline V gives CDR1 SEHNR, CDR2 FQNEAQ (reference sequence). CDR3 sequence (DNA): TGTGCCAGCAGCTTTAACGACAGGGACTATGGCTACACCTTC. Translating gives CASSFNDRDYGYTF. Combining the CDR3 with reference TRBV7-9 and TRBJ1-2 gives the whole variable domain DTGVSQNPRHKITKRGQNVTFRCDPISEHNRLYWYRQTLGQGPEFLTYFQNEAQLEKSRLLSDRFSAERPKGSFSTLEIQRTEQGDSAMYLCASSFNDRDYGYTFGSGTRLTVV.

This clonotype was detected many times. V usage is TRBV4-2 and J usage is TRBJ2-2; D gene ambiguous. Trimming pared 9 bases from V and 10 bases from J, leaving 24 bases between. Per germline, CDR1 LGHNA and CDR2 YNFKEQ. This CDR3 is 15 amino acids long. The CDR3 loop reads CASSSGMSLREELFF. The CDR3 bases are TGTGCCAGTTCCTCAGGAATGTCCCTACGAGAGGAGCTGTTTTTT.

In its sample, this clonotype was seen a few times. The genes are TRBV12-3 or TRBV12-4 and TRBJ2-6; D remains unclear. V lost 2 bases and J 0 bases, leaving 11 bases between the germline ends. The CDR3 is made up of 17 amino acids. CDR3 sequence (DNA): TGTGCCAGCAGTTTATCGACATTAGTCTCTGGGGCCAACGTCCTGACTTTC. It encodes CASSLSTLVSGANVLTF.

The CDR3 here is CASTGHNRVANQPQHF. In DNA form, the CDR3 reads TGTGCCAGCACCGGGCACAACAGGGTGGCCAATCAGCCCCAGCATTTT. The chain recombines TRBV2 with TRBJ1-5; tentative D call: TRBD1 (6 bases). Germline lookup yields CDR1 SNHLY and CDR2 FYNNEI. Trimming stripped 7 bases from V and 3 bases from J, with 19 bases between. This CDR3 has 16 amino acids. Full variable domain (missing parts from reference TRBV2 and TRBJ1-5): EPEVTQTPSHQVTQMGQEVILRCVPISNHLYFYWYRQILGQKVEFLVSFYNNEISEKSEIFDDQFSVERPDGSNFTLKIRSTKLEDSAMYFCASTGHNRVANQPQHFGDGTRLSIL.

V usage is TRBV10-3 and J usage is TRBJ2-7; 8 bases align to TRBD1. Germline CDR1 is ENHRY and CDR2 is SYGVKD. This CDR3 is 14 amino acids long. Unmatched junction bases numbered 6, after V lost 5 bases and J lost 3 bases. The CDR3 DNA is TGTGCCATCAGTCAGGGACAGGCGGGCTACGAGCAGTACTTC. It codes for CAISQGQAGYEQYF.

This sequence joins TRBV25-1 and TRBJ2-7, with a tentative D call TRBD1 (5 bases). The CDR3 extends over 14 amino acids. CDR1 and CDR2 from the germline V gene are MGHDK and SYGVNS. Trimming left V 6 bases short and J 5 bases short, with 17 bases between. CDR3 sequence: CASRDHGAAHEQYF. CDR3 coding DNA: TGTGCCAGCAGAGATCATGGGGCCGCCCACGAGCAGTACTTC.

This clonotype was seen many times. The chain recombines TRBV6-5 with TRBJ2-6, with TRBD1 as a possible D gene (5 bases). Between the trimmed V and J ends, which lost 10 bases and 0 bases, there was a span of 10 bases. Germline V gene sequence: CDR1 MNHEY, CDR2 SVGAGI. The CDR3 runs to 14 residues. CDR3 bases: TGTGCCACCGGACACCTCTCTGGGGCCAACGTCCTGACTTTC. Its translation is CATGHLSGANVLTF.

The chain links TRBV7-8 to TRBJ2-7; D perhaps matches TRBD2 (6 bases). The CDR3 has 13 residues. Deletions cut 3 bases from V and 4 bases from J, with 10 bases between. Germline V gene data show CDR1 as SGHVS and CDR2 as FQNEAQ. The CDR3 DNA reads TGTGCCAGCAGCTTTTACGGGAGATACGAGCAGTACTTC. Translation: CASSFYGRYEQYF.

V gene TRBV10-3 combines with J gene TRBJ2-5; 11 positions match TRBD2. Germline assignment: CDR1 ENHRY and CDR2 SYGVKD. J lost 5 bases, V lost 8 bases, and 4 bases had no gene match. This CDR3 is 13 amino acids long. The CDR3 spells CAIAASGGETQYF. The CDR3 DNA is TGTGCCATCGCAGCTAGCGGGGGGGAGACCCAGTACTTC.